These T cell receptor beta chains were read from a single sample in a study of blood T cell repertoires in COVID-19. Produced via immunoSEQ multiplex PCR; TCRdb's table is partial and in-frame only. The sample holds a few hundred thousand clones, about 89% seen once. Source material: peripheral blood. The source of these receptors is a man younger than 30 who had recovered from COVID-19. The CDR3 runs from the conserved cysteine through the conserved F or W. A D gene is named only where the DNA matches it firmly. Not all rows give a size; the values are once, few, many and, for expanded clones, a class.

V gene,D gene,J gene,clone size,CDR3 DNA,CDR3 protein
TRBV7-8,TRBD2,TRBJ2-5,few,TGTGCCAGCAGCCGGAGGGAGGGCCCCCAAGAGACCCAGTACTTC,CASSRREGPQETQYF
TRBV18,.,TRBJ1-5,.,TGTGCCAGTCAGGGGAACAATCAGCCCCAGCATTTT,CASQGNNQPQHF
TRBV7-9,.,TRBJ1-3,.,TGTGCCAGCAGCACTACAGGGACTGGAAACACCATATATTTT,CASSTTGTGNTIYF
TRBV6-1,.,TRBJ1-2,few,TGTGCCAGCAGTGAAGGGGCAGCTAACTATGGCTACACCTTC,CASSEGAANYGYTF
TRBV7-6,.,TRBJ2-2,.,TGTGCCAGCAGCTTAGTGGGAGGGAACACCGGGGAGCTGTTTTTT,CASSLVGGNTGELFF
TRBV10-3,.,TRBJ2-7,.,TGTGCCATCAGTGAGTCGGAGGGGCCCTACGAGCAGTACTTC,CAISESEGPYEQYF
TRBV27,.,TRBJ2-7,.,TGTGCCAGCAGTTCTGGACAAACCTACGAGCAGTACTTC,CASSSGQTYEQYF
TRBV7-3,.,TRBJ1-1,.,TGTGCCAGCAGCTTCGGGGGGGACACTGAAGCTTTCTTT,CASSFGGDTEAFF
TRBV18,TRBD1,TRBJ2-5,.,TGTGCCAGCTCAGCCCGATCCACAGGGGAAGAGACCCAGTACTTC,CASSARSTGEETQYF
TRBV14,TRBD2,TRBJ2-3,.,TGTGCCAGCAGCCAAGATGGGCATCTGGCGGGGAGGGCCACAGATACGCAGTATTTT,CASSQDGHLAGRATDTQYF
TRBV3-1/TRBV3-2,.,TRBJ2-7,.,TGTGCCAGCAGCCCAGGGCATTACGAGCAGTACTTC,CASSPGHYEQYF
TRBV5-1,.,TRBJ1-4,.,TGCGCCAGCGGGATTCAGGGAAGAGGTGAAAAACTGTTTTTT,CASGIQGRGEKLFF
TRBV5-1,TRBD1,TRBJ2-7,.,TGCGCCAGCAGCCCGGGACAGGGCCCATACGAGCAGTACTTC,CASSPGQGPYEQYF
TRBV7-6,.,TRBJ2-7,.,TGTGCCAGCAGCTTAGGGCCCCTGTACGGGAGATCCTACGAGCAGTACTTC,CASSLGPLYGRSYEQYF
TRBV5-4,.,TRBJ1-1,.,TGTGCCAGCAGCTGGGGGGGGGCATCAGAAGCTTTCTTT,CASSWGGASEAFF
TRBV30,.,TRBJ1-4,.,TGTGCCTGGGGGGGGACTAATGAAAAACTGTTTTTT,CAWGGTNEKLFF
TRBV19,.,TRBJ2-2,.,TGTGCCAATAACACGACGGGAAGGAGGGCCGGGGAGCTGTTTTTT,CANNTTGRRAGELFF
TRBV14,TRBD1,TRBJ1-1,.,TGTGCCAGCATCCCGACGACAGGGGATTCGTGGACTGAAGCTTTCTTT,CASIPTTGDSWTEAFF
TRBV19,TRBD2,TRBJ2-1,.,TGTGCCAGTAGTATAGCACCTACTAGCGGCCGAGCTAATGAGCAGTTCTTC,CASSIAPTSGRANEQFF
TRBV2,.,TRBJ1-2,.,TGTGCCAGCAGCCAAACGACAGCTGCTAACTATGGCTACACCTTC,CASSQTTAANYGYTF
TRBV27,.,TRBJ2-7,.,TGTGCCAGCAGTTCCCTAAGGGAGAAGGGAAACGAGCAGTACTTC,CASSSLREKGNEQYF
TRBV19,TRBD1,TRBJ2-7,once,TGTGCCAGCCGGGGACAGGCTTCCTACGAGCAGTACTTC,CASRGQASYEQYF
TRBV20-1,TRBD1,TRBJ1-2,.,TGCAGTGCTTGGGACAGCTATGGCTACACCTTC,CSAWDSYGYTF
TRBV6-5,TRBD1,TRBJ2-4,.,TGTGCCAGCAGCTCGGGACAGCAAAACATTCAGTACTTC,CASSSGQQNIQYF
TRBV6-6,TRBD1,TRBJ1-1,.,TGTGCCAGCAGTTGGCAGGGGGCAAACACTGAAGCTTTCTTT,CASSWQGANTEAFF
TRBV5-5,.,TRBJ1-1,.,TGTGCCAGCAGCTTGGGCTTCGGGAACACTGAAGCTTTCTTT,CASSLGFGNTEAFF
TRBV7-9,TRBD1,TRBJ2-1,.,TGTGCCAGCAGCTTGTCCGCCCGGACAGGGGGGTCGGGAGAGCAGTTCTTC,CASSLSARTGGSGEQFF
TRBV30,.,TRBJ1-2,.,TGTGCCTGGAGTGTACACAGGGACGGCTACACCTTC,CAWSVHRDGYTF
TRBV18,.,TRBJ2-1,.,TGTGCCAGCTCACCACCCCAGGGAAGATACAATGAGCAGTTCTTC,CASSPPQGRYNEQFF
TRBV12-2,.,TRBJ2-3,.,TGTGCAAGTCGCTTAGTAGGGCATAGCGGAAGCACAGATACGCAGTATTTT,CASRLVGHSGSTDTQYF
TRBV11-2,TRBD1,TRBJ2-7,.,TGTGCCAGCAGCCTATCGGGACAGGGGGCTTCCTACGAGCAGTACTTC,CASSLSGQGASYEQYF
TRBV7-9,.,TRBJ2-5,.,TGTGCCAGCAGCCCGTACCAAGAGACCCAGTACTTC,CASSPYQETQYF
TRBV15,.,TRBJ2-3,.,TGTGCCACCAGCAGAGATCAAGGGAGGACAGATACGCAGTATTTT,CATSRDQGRTDTQYF
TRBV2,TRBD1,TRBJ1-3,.,TGTGCCAGCAGTGGACAGGGCATAAACACCATATATTTT,CASSGQGINTIYF
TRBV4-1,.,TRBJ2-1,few,TGCGCCAGCAGCCGGTTAGACTTAACGACCTACAATGAGCAGTTCTTC,CASSRLDLTTYNEQFF
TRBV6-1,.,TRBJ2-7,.,TGTGCCAGCAGTGAATTGGGGGGACAGTTTTACGAGCAGTACTTC,CASSELGGQFYEQYF
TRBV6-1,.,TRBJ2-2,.,TGTGCCAGCAGTGAAACCCTAGCGTTGAACACCGGGGAGCTGTTTTTT,CASSETLALNTGELFF
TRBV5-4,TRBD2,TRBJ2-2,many,TGTGCCAGCAGCTTGCTAGCGGGAGGGGAGCTGTTTTTT,CASSLLAGGELFF
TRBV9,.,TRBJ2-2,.,TGTGCCAGCAGCGGGAGGGGCGGGGAGCTGTTTTTT,CASSGRGGELFF
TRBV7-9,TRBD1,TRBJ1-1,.,TGTGCCAGCAGCTTTTCGACAGGGGGCACTGAAGCTTTCTTT,CASSFSTGGTEAFF